Below, 3 T cell receptor beta chains from the same sample are listed, as sequenced in a study of T cells in Graves' hyperthyroidism and ophthalmopathy. The CDR3 regions of TCR beta were amplified from RNA transcripts. HTBI primers were employed in a first-round RT-PCR of the TCR CDR3. TCRdb analysed the multiplex PCR reads with MiXCR anew, one entry per CDR3 protein. This sample has some 600,000 distinct CDR3 sequences, with 11% to 15% found just once. Sequencing input: blood. Every receptor here comes from a woman in her 30s with Graves' hyperthyroidism that later progressed to Graves' ophthalmopathy.

This sequence joins TRBV28 and TRBJ2-1, with 9 nucleotides matching TRBD2. The CDR3 contains 15 residues. Germline V gives CDR1 MDHEN, CDR2 SYDVKM. V trimming: 3 bases; J trimming: 9 bases; junction bases outside the gene matches: 9. The CDR3 spells CASSFGSGRAAEQFF. CDR3 DNA: TGTGCCAGCAGTTTTGGTAGCGGGAGAGCGGCTGAGCAGTTCTTC.

The chain combines TRBV7-9 with TRBJ2-1, with a weak D call TRBD2 (6 bases). Germline CDR1 and CDR2: SEHNR and FQNEAQ (reference sequence). Trimming pared 5 bases from V and 0 bases from J, leaving 14 bases between. The CDR3 is made up of 16 amino acids. The CDR3 region has the DNA TGTGCCAGCAGCCCGGTAGGCGGGAACTCCTACAATGAGCAGTTCTTC. Amino acid sequence: CASSPVGGNSYNEQFF.

The chain joins TRBV15 to TRBJ2-7; 10 nucleotides line up with TRBD1. With 4 bases clipped from V and 5 bases from J, the junction kept 2 bases outside the gene matches. The germline V gene encodes CDR1 LNHNV and CDR2 YYDKDF (reference sequence). The CDR3 runs to 13 residues. CDR3 residues: CATSTDRGHEQYF. The CDR3 DNA follows: TGTGCCACCAGCACCGACAGGGGGCACGAGCAGTACTTC.